This passage covers 19 T cell receptor beta chains from one sample sequenced in a study of blood T cell repertoires in COVID-19. Sequenced by immunoSEQ multiplex PCR; TCRdb stores in-frame clones only, minus some. The table shows 250,000 to 300,000 clones, with around 86% occurring only once. Sequencing was done on a sample of PBMCs or T cells enriched from blood (not recorded which). These receptor sequences come from a woman aged 40 to 50 who had recovered from COVID-19.

The chain combines TRBV29-1 with TRBJ2-5; possibly TRBD1 for D (6 bases). Germline V gives CDR1 SQVTM, CDR2 ANQGSEA. The CDR3 totals 12 residues. V lost 6 bases and J lost 5, with 13 bases in between. The CDR3 is CSVGQQRETQYF. In DNA form, the CDR3 reads TGCAGCGTCGGACAGCAAAGGGAGACCCAGTACTTC.

The chain couples TRBV2 to TRBJ1-1; 7 bases align to TRBD1. CDR3 size: 14 residues. CDR1 and CDR2 (germline): SNHLY, FYNNEI. V trimming: 6 bases; J trimming: 0 bases; junction bases outside the gene matches: 4. The CDR3 sequence: CASRGGQMNTEAFF. CDR3 DNA sequence: TGTGCCAGCAGAGGGGGACAGATGAACACTGAAGCTTTCTTT.

The chain joins TRBV6-6 to TRBJ2-5, with a tentative D call TRBD2 (6 bases). The CDR3 contains 14 residues. Trimming removed 6 bases at V and 4 bases at J, with 15 bases between. The germline gives CDR1 MNHNY, CDR2 SVGAGI (reference sequence). The DNA for the CDR3 is TGTGCCAGCAGCTCCCCGGGGGTAGGAGAGACCCAGTACTTC. Protein product: CASSSPGVGETQYF.

On this clone: The same CDR3 arises from other DNA sequences in this sample as well. The chain carries TRBV2 and TRBJ2-7, with D unresolved. The CDR3 is made up of 12 amino acids. CDR1 and CDR2 (germline): SNHLY, FYNNEI. V was pared by 5 bases and J by 2 bases, with 7 bases between. This CDR3 is CASSYTTYEQYF. The DNA of the CDR3 is TGTGCCAGCAGTTACACTACCTACGAGCAGTACTTC. The full variable domain, completed using reference TRBV2 and TRBJ2-7, is EPEVTQTPSHQVTQMGQEVILRCVPISNHLYFYWYRQILGQKVEFLVSFYNNEISEKSEIFDDQFSVERPDGSNFTLKIRSTKLEDSAMYFCASSYTTYEQYFGPGTRLTVT.

This sequence joins TRBV5-4 and TRBJ2-1; 12 positions match TRBD2. J was trimmed by 6 bases and V by 3 bases; bases with no gene match: 16. The CDR3 has 19 amino acids. Germline CDR1 and CDR2: SGHNT and YYREEE (reference sequence). CDR3 sequence reads: CASSSQGLMGLAGLNEQFF. As DNA, the CDR3 is TGTGCCAGCAGCTCACAGGGGTTGATGGGACTAGCGGGCCTCAATGAGCAGTTCTTC.

This clone was observed a single time. V and J are TRBV7-8 and TRBJ2-2; D is possibly TRBD1 (6 bases). Germline-derived CDR1 and CDR2 are SGHVS and FQNEAQ. The CDR3 is 16 amino acids. V lost 5 bases, J lost 2 bases, and 15 bases lay in between. CDR3 protein: CASSVRGQVNTGELFF. As DNA, the CDR3 is TGTGCCAGCAGCGTCCGGGGACAAGTTAACACCGGGGAGCTGTTTTTT. The complete variable domain, with remaining parts taken from reference TRBV7-8 and TRBJ2-2, reads GAGVSQSPRYKVAKRGQDVALRCDPISGHVSLFWYQQALGQGPEFLTYFQNEAQLDKSGLPSDRFFAERPEGSVSTLKIQRTQQEDSAVYLCASSVRGQVNTGELFFGEGSRLTVL.

This chain connects TRBV6-5 to TRBJ1-2; D unclear. The germline V gene has CDR1 MNHEY and CDR2 SVGAGI. Trimming pared 5 bases from V and 8 bases from J, leaving 9 bases between. CDR3 length: 11 residues. This chain's CDR3 is CASSSPSGYTF. In DNA, the CDR3 is TGTGCCAGCAGTAGCCCCTCGGGCTACACCTTC.

The chain employs TRBV9 and TRBJ1-2; the D gene is possibly TRBD1 (5 bases). The CDR3 sequence is 14 residues long. V was pared by 1 base and J by 4 bases, with 11 bases between. Germline-derived CDR1 and CDR2 are SGDLS and YYNGEE. CDR3 sequence reads: CASSVSRQSYGYTF. The CDR3 nucleotides are TGTGCCAGCAGCGTATCAAGACAGTCCTATGGCTACACCTTC.

The chain carries TRBV2 and TRBJ1-2, with 11 bases aligning to TRBD1. V dropped 6 bases and J dropped 6; count of bases not matched to a gene: 6. Germline V gene data show CDR1 as SNHLY and CDR2 as FYNNEI. CDR3 length: 14 residues. The CDR3 coding sequence is TGTGCCAGCAGCATGGACAGGGGGCGCGATGGCTACACCTTC. Its translation: CASSMDRGRDGYTF.

The chain joins TRBV19 to TRBJ1-3; D not resolved. The length of the CDR3 is 15 residues. V lost 1 base and J 2 bases, leaving 9 bases between the germline ends. Germline CDR1 and CDR2: LNHDA and SQIVND (reference sequence). CDR3 region: CASSIGSGAGNTIYF. CDR3 DNA sequence: TGTGCCAGTAGTATAGGTTCCGGAGCTGGAAACACCATATATTTT.

The chain combines TRBV5-4 with TRBJ2-1; 8 positions match TRBD1. The CDR3 totals 14 residues. Germline V CDR1 and CDR2: SGHNT, YYREEE (reference sequence). Germline trimming cut 4 bases from V and 5 bases from J; bases unmatched to any gene: 5. CDR3 sequence: CASSPKDRDNEQFF. CDR3 DNA: TGTGCCAGCAGCCCGAAGGACAGGGACAATGAGCAGTTCTTC.

V is TRBV19 and J is TRBJ1-5, with TRBD1 as a possible D gene (6 bases). V was cut by 3 bases and J by 4 bases, with 13 bases left in between. The CDR3 totals 15 residues. Germline CDR1 reads LNHDA; CDR2 reads SQIVND (reference sequence). CDR3 sequence reads: CASSIQGGTNQPQHF. The CDR3, as DNA: TGTGCCAGTAGTATTCAAGGGGGAACAAATCAGCCCCAGCATTTT. The entire variable domain, with the rest obtained from reference TRBV19 and TRBJ1-5, is as follows: DGGITQSPKYLFRKEGQNVTLSCEQNLNHDAMYWYRQDPGQGLRLIYYSQIVNDFQKGDIAEGYSVSREKKESFPLTVTSAQKNPTAFYLCASSIQGGTNQPQHFGDGTRLSIL.

V usage is TRBV28 and J usage is TRBJ2-5; 9 bases align to TRBD2. Germline assignment: CDR1 MDHEN and CDR2 SYDVKM. The CDR3 spans 22 residues. Unmatched junction bases numbered 29, after V lost 5 bases and J lost 4 bases. The CDR3: CASSPGGGWLAGPFVFRETQYF. In DNA form, the CDR3 reads TGTGCCAGCAGTCCCGGTGGTGGGTGGCTAGCGGGGCCCTTTGTCTTTCGAGAGACCCAGTACTTC.

V is TRBV3-1 (or the pseudogene TRBV3-2) and J is TRBJ1-1; no clear D. Trimming left V 5 bases short and J 7 bases short, with 14 bases between. The CDR3 has 13 residues. Germline V lookup: CDR1 LGHDT, CDR2 YNNKEL (reference sequence). Here the CDR3 DNA reads TGTGCCAGCAGCTCAACCGAGGAAAGTGAAGCTTTCTTT. This encodes CASSSTEESEAFF.

This clone has more than one count but fewer than ten. J is TRBJ2-3 and V is TRBV29-1, with 11 bases lining up with TRBD2. Looked up from germline, CDR1 is SQVTM and CDR2 is ANQGSEA. V dropped 6 bases and J dropped 7; count of bases not matched to a gene: 3. CDR3 length: 12 amino acids. The CDR3 nucleotides are TGCAGCGTCGCTAGCGGGAGGAATACGCAGTATTTT. It encodes CSVASGRNTQYF.

The J gene is TRBJ1-2, the V gene TRBV7-9; no clear D gene. Germline V gene lookup returns CDR1 SEHNR and CDR2 FQNEAQ (reference sequence). The CDR3 runs 15 residues. V was trimmed by 1 base and J by 2 bases, leaving 11 bases between them. The CDR3 here is CASSLVGGINYGYTF. The CDR3 nucleotides read TGTGCCAGCAGCTTAGTAGGAGGAATCAACTATGGCTACACCTTC. Combining the CDR3 with reference TRBV7-9 and TRBJ1-2 gives the whole variable domain DTGVSQNPRHKITKRGQNVTFRCDPISEHNRLYWYRQTLGQGPEFLTYFQNEAQLEKSRLLSDRFSAERPKGSFSTLEIQRTEQGDSAMYLCASSLVGGINYGYTFGSGTRLTVV.

V usage is TRBV6-5 and J usage is TRBJ1-1, with TRBD1 as a possible D gene (5 bases). CDR1 MNHEY and CDR2 SVGAGI come from the germline V gene. The ends were cut back, 7 bases at V and 3 bases at J, with 12 bases in the middle. This CDR3 is 13 amino acids long. CDR3 amino acids: CASTLRGDTEAFF. The CDR3 DNA sequence: TGTGCCAGCACCTTACGGGGGGACACTGAAGCTTTCTTT.

The rearrangement uses TRBV5-1 and TRBJ1-4, with D possibly matching TRBD1 (6 bases). CDR3 length equals 15 residues. Trimming took off 1 base at V and 4 bases at J, with 11 bases between the two ends. Germline V lookup: CDR1 SGHRS, CDR2 YFSETQ. The CDR3 loop reads CASSLKPGVNEKLFF. CDR3 in DNA: TGCGCCAGCAGCTTGAAGCCAGGGGTTAATGAAAAACTGTTTTTT.

The gene calls are TRBV30 and TRBJ2-1, with a tentative D call TRBD2 (6 bases). This CDR3 comprises 14 residues. Germline V lookup: CDR1 GTSNPN, CDR2 SVGIG (reference sequence). V dropped 0 bases and J dropped 6 bases, with 12 bases sitting between them. CDR3 nucleotide sequence: TGTGCCTGGAGTGTACTAGCTATGGGCAATGAGCAGTTCTTC. Translation gives CAWSVLAMGNEQFF.